Listed here are 19 T cell receptor beta chains from one sample, sequenced in a study of blood T cell repertoires in COVID-19. Clones were sequenced by immunoSEQ multiplex PCR, and TCRdb holds only the in-frame ones, with some missing. This table has about 50,000 clones, roughly nine tenths appearing once. What was sequenced was peripheral blood. The receptor set was obtained from a human donor in a cohort sampled during active COVID-19.

This chain uses TRBV28 with TRBJ1-4; D remains unclear. This CDR3 has 15 residues. Germline V gives CDR1 MDHEN, CDR2 SYDVKM. V was pared by 1 base and J by 4 bases, with 10 bases between. CDR3 DNA sequence: TGTGCCAGCAGTTTATTAAAACAGCTTAATGAAAAACTGTTTTTT. Translated, it gives CASSLLKQLNEKLFF.

This clone was counted a single time. The chain links TRBV20-1 to TRBJ1-2, with a possible D match to TRBD1 (5 bases). The V end was cut by 3 bases, the J end by 3 bases, with 14 bases between. From germline, CDR1 is DFQATT and CDR2 SNEGSKA (reference sequence). The CDR3 extends over 14 amino acids. CDR3 in amino acids: CSASTTGDDYGYTF. Written as DNA, the CDR3 is TGCAGTGCTAGTACGACGGGGGACGACTATGGCTACACCTTC.

This clone was found a few times. The gene calls are TRBV6-1 and TRBJ1-5, with a tentative D call TRBD1 (6 bases). CDR1 and CDR2 from the germline V gene are MNHNS and SASEGT. This CDR3 region has 14 residues. V lost 2 bases, J lost 7 bases, and 12 bases lay in between. CDR3 residues: CASSELGARQPQHF. The CDR3, as DNA: TGTGCCAGCAGTGAACTGGGGGCTAGGCAGCCCCAGCATTTT.

This clone was observed a single time. This rearrangement joins TRBV7-6 to TRBJ1-1, with no clear D. The CDR3 is made up of 14 amino acids. The V and J ends lost 2 bases and 1 base respectively, with 8 bases between them. Germline lookup yields CDR1 SGHVS and CDR2 FNYEAQ. The CDR3: CASSLWRKNTEAFF. The CDR3 region has the DNA TGTGCCAGCAGCTTATGGCGGAAGAACACTGAAGCTTTCTTT.

The chain uses TRBV18 and TRBJ2-1, with 12 bases lining up with TRBD2. CDR1 KGHSH and CDR2 LQKENI come from the germline V gene. CDR3 size: 15 residues. V shed 6 bases and J 5 bases; nucleotides not matched to a gene: 5. The CDR3 reads CASSPTSGRNNEQFF. CDR3 in DNA: TGTGCCAGCTCCCCTACTAGCGGGAGGAACAATGAGCAGTTCTTC.

The sample holds one count of this clone. The chain employs TRBV6-1 and TRBJ1-1; TRBD1 agrees at 9 bases. V gave up 1 base and J gave up 4 bases; unmatched junction bases: 4. Per the germline V gene, CDR1 is MNHNS and CDR2 is SASEGT. There are 15 residues in the CDR3. CDR3 sequence (DNA): TGTGCCAGCAGTGAAGTCAGACAGGGGGGCACTGAAGCTTTCTTT. Translation gives CASSEVRQGGTEAFF.

The chain joins TRBV11-3 to TRBJ1-1; D perhaps matches TRBD1 (5 bases). Per germline, CDR1 SGHNT and CDR2 YENEEA. The length of the CDR3 is 15 residues. V was pared by 1 base and J by 1 base, with 10 bases between. The CDR3 loop reads CASSLGLGENTEAFF. CDR3 coding DNA: TGTGCCAGCAGCTTAGGCTTAGGGGAGAACACTGAAGCTTTCTTT.

V usage is TRBV7-9 and J usage is TRBJ2-3; D not certain. This CDR3 comprises 13 residues. Germline V gives CDR1 SEHNR, CDR2 FQNEAQ (reference sequence). Trimming left V 5 bases short and J 6 bases short, with 12 bases between. Here the CDR3 DNA reads TGTGCCAGCAGCCTACGAGGTGGGGATACGCAGTATTTT. Amino acids: CASSLRGGDTQYF.

V and J are TRBV5-1 and TRBJ2-5; 9 bases fit TRBD2. Germline loops: CDR1 SGHRS, CDR2 YFSETQ. Trimming took 4 bases from V and 2 from J; bases not matched to a gene: 6. This CDR3 is built from 15 residues. The CDR3 is CASSRWTSEQETQYF. The CDR3 DNA follows: TGCGCCAGCAGCCGATGGACTAGCGAGCAAGAGACCCAGTACTTC. The full variable domain, in which reference TRBV5-1 and TRBJ2-5 provide the parts outside the CDR3, is KAGVTQTPRYLIKTRGQQVTLSCSPISGHRSVSWYQQTPGQGLQFLFEYFSETQRNKGNFPGRFSGRQFSNSRSEMNVSTLELGDSALYLCASSRWTSEQETQYFGPGTRLLVL.

The chain combines TRBV7-2 with TRBJ2-6; maybe TRBD2 (5 bases). CDR3 size: 16 residues. Trimming took 1 base from V and 2 from J, leaving 9 bases between them. In germline, CDR1 is SGHTA, CDR2 FQGNSA. CDR3 residues: CASSLGFGAGANVLTF. DNA for the CDR3: TGTGCCAGCAGCTTAGGATTCGGGGCTGGGGCCAACGTCCTGACTTTC.

Comments on this clone: Other DNA variants within this sample encode the same CDR3. This rearrangement joins TRBV19 to TRBJ2-7, with D possibly TRBD1 on 5 matching bases. This CDR3 contains 15 residues. V lost 1 base to trimming and J lost 1 base, with 11 bases between them. CDR1 and CDR2 from the germline V gene are LNHDA and SQIVND (reference sequence). CDR3 bases: TGTGCCAGTAGTATAGGCCAGGGTGGATCCTACGAGCAGTACGTC. Its protein is CASSIGQGGSYEQYV.

This clone occurred a few times. The chain recombines TRBV2 with TRBJ1-5; 7 nucleotides agree with TRBD1. Germline V gives CDR1 SNHLY, CDR2 FYNNEI. The CDR3 runs to 14 residues. The junction had 7 bases not matched to a gene; V was cut back by 4 bases and J by 7 bases. CDR3 loop: CASSVLGGGQPQHF. Written as DNA, the CDR3 is TGTGCCAGCAGTGTTTTAGGGGGCGGACAGCCCCAGCATTTT.

The chain has TRBV2 and TRBJ1-2; TRBD1 aligns across 7 bases. The germline V gene encodes CDR1 SNHLY and CDR2 FYNNEI. This CDR3 has 14 residues. V shed 6 bases, J shed 5 bases, and the junction held 9 bases outside the gene matches. The DNA for the CDR3 is TGTGCCAGCAGGGGACAGCGAGAGACATATGGCTACACCTTC. Protein product: CASRGQRETYGYTF.

J is TRBJ2-2 and V is TRBV5-6; 7 bases line up with TRBD1. CDR1 and CDR2 from the germline V gene are SGHDT and YYEEEE. Unmatched junction bases numbered 2, after V lost 3 bases and J lost 6 bases. This CDR3 contains 13 residues. The CDR3 sequence is CASSSGTAGELFF. CDR3 DNA: TGTGCCAGCAGCTCGGGGACAGCCGGGGAGCTGTTTTTT.

This chain joins TRBV30 and TRBJ2-2; weak D call: TRBD1 (6 bases). Trimming cost V 2 bases and J 3 bases, with 13 bases left between them. The germline CDR1 and CDR2 sequences are GTSNPN and SVGIG (reference sequence). CDR3 length: 15 residues. The CDR3 region has the DNA TGTGCCTGGAGTCTAGCCGGACAGTACACCGGGGAGCTGTTTTTT. This translates into CAWSLAGQYTGELFF.

This clone was recorded once. This chain connects TRBV30 to TRBJ1-5; D may be TRBD1 (5 bases). Trimming removed 2 bases from V and 4 bases from J, with 9 bases in between. This CDR3 has 13 residues. Germline assignment: CDR1 GTSNPN and CDR2 SVGIG (reference sequence). DNA of the CDR3: TGTGCCTGGAGTTCCAGGGCAAATCAGCCCCAGCATTTT. This encodes CAWSSRANQPQHF.

This chain links TRBV11-2 with TRBJ2-7, with 8 nucleotides matching TRBD2. J gave up 3 bases and V 1 base, and 2 bases lay outside the gene matches. CDR1 SGHAT and CDR2 FQNNGV come from the germline V gene. CDR3 length equals 14 residues. CDR3 DNA sequence: TGTGCCAGCAGCTTAGGCGGGGGGAACTACGAGCAGTACGTC. This codes for CASSLGGGNYEQYV.

The chain links TRBV9 to TRBJ2-3; possibly TRBD2 for D (7 bases). Trimming took off 2 bases at V and 0 bases at J, with 19 bases between the two ends. Per germline, CDR1 SGDLS and CDR2 YYNGEE. The CDR3 runs 18 residues. CDR3 sequence reads: CASSVQPGGQLSTDTQYF. Written as DNA, the CDR3 is TGTGCCAGCAGCGTGCAGCCCGGGGGGCAGTTAAGCACAGATACGCAGTATTTT.

The chain recombines TRBV6-6 with TRBJ1-5; D ambiguous. This CDR3 has 15 amino acids. Germline V gene data show CDR1 as MNHNY and CDR2 as SVGAGI (reference sequence). V dropped 0 bases and J dropped 0 bases, with 6 bases sitting between them. The CDR3 DNA sequence: TGTGCCAGCAGTTACTCGAGCGGTAGCAATCAGCCCCAGCATTTT. Translation gives CASSYSSGSNQPQHF.